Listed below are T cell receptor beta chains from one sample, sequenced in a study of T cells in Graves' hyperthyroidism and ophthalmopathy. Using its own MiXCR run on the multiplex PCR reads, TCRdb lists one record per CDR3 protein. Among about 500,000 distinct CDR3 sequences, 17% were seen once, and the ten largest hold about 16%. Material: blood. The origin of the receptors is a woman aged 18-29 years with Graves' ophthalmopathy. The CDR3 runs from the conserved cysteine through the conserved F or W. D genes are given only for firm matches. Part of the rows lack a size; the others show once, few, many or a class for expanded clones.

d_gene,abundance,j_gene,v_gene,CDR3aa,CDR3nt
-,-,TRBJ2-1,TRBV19,CASSTRGLGYNEQFF,TGTGCCAGTAGTACGAGGGGATTGGGGTACAATGAGCAGTTCTTC
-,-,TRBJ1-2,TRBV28,CASSQVGVGGYTF,TGCGCCAGCAGCCAAGTGGGGGTCGGTGGCTACACCTTC
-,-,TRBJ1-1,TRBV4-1,CASSQGNSEAFF,TGCGCCAGCAGCCAAGGAAACTCTGAAGCTTTCTTT
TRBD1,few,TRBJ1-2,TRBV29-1,CSVAPDRVGYTF,TGCAGCGTTGCCCCGGACAGGGTCGGCTACACCTTC
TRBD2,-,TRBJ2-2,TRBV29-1,CSVVASGSPGELFF,TGCAGCGTTGTCGCTAGCGGGAGTCCCGGGGAGCTGTTTTTT
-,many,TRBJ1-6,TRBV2,CASSPRGRTNSPLHF,TGTGCCAGCAGCCCACGGGGACGGACGAATTCACCCCTCCACTTT
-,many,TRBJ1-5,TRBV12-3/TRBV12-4,CASSVDRRNQPQHF,TGTGCCAGCAGTGTTGACAGGAGAAATCAGCCCCAGCATTTT
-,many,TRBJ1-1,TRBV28,CASSLRSGFTEAFF,TGTGCCAGCAGTTTAAGATCAGGGTTTACTGAAGCTTTCTTT
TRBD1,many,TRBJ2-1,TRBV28,CASSLGTGVFLAEEVRGGNEQFF,TGTGCCAGCAGTTTAGGGACAGGGGTCTTCCTAGCGGAAGAAGTAAGGGGTGGGAATGAGCAGTTCTTC
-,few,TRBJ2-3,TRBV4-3,CASSRRGPSTDTQYF,TGCGCCAGCAGCCGACGGGGCCCTAGCACAGATACGCAGTATTTT
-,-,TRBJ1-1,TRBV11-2,CASRSEGQPEAFF,TGTGCCAGCAGGTCAGAGGGACAACCTGAAGCTTTCTTT
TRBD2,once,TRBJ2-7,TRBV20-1,CSAGRLAGGEQYF,TGCAGTGCTGGCCGACTAGCGGGGGGCGAGCAGTACTTC
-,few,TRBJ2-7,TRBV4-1,CASSQESRRVSGQYF,TGCGCCAGCAGCCAAGAGTCTAGGCGGGTCTCGGGGCAGTACTTC
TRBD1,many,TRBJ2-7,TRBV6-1,CASSSRTGDYEQYF,TGTGCCAGCAGTTCCCGGACAGGAGACTACGAGCAGTACTTC
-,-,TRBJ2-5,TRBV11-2,CASSLLGVQETQYF,TGTGCCAGCAGCTTACTCGGGGTCCAAGAGACCCAGTACTTC
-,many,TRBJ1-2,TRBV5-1,CASSLDRGAYGYTF,TGCGCCAGCAGCTTGGATCGGGGGGCCTATGGCTACACCTTC
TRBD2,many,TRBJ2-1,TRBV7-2,CASSTRDYFGREQFF,TGTGCCAGCAGCACCCGGGACTATTTTGGCCGTGAGCAGTTCTTC
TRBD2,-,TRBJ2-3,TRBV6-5,CASSYYLLAGSNTDTQYF,TGTGCCAGCAGTTACTATCTACTAGCGGGGAGCAACACAGATACGCAGTATTTT
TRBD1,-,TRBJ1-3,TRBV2,CASIHGTGLYSGNTIYF,TGTGCCAGCATCCACGGGACAGGGCTTTACTCTGGAAACACCATATATTTT
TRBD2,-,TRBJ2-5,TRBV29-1,CSVLGLVRETQYF,TGCAGCGTCTTAGGACTAGTTCGGGAGACCCAGTACTTC
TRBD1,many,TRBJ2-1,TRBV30,CAWKDRGSYNEQFF,TGTGCCTGGAAAGACAGGGGGTCCTACAATGAGCAGTTCTTC
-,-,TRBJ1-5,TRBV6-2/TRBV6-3,CASSSVGGSQPQHF,TGTGCCAGCAGTTCGGTTGGGGGATCACAGCCCCAGCATTTT
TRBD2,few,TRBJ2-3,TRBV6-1,CASSASGGSTDTQYF,TGTGCCAGCAGTGCCTCGGGGGGGAGCACAGATACGCAGTATTTT
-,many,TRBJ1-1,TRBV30,CAWSVDGWNTEAFF,TGTGCCTGGAGTGTAGACGGATGGAACACTGAAGCTTTCTTT
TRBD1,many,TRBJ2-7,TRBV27,CASDSGPPPPLRDREGEQYF,TGTGCCAGCGATTCTGGACCTCCGCCTCCTCTCCGGGACAGGGAGGGCGAGCAGTACTTC
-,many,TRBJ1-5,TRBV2,CASRGAISNQPQHF,TGTGCCAGCAGGGGGGCAATTAGCAATCAGCCCCAGCATTTT
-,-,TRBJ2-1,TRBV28,CASSLYRGYNEQFF,TGTGCCAGCAGTTTATACCGGGGGTACAATGAGCAGTTCTTC
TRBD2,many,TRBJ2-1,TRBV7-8,CASSPSGRGNEQFF,TGTGCCAGCAGCCCTAGCGGGAGGGGGAATGAGCAGTTCTTC
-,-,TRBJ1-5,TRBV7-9,CASSSHRDGHQPQHF,TGTGCCAGCAGCTCGCACCGGGACGGACATCAGCCCCAGCATTTT
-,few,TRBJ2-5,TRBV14,CASSQGIALSETQYF,TGTGCCAGCAGCCAGGGGATAGCGTTATCAGAGACCCAGTACTTC
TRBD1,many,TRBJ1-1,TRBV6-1,CASSSSGTAQMNTEAFF,TGTGCCAGCAGTTCCTCCGGGACAGCCCAAATGAACACTGAAGCTTTCTTT
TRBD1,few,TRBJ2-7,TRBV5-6,CASSLRGTGGEQYF,TGTGCCAGCAGCTTGAGGGGTACAGGGGGCGAGCAGTACTTC